This TCR beta chain was documented in a study of CD8 T cells in ankylosing spondylitis. In germline, CDR1 is DFQATT, CDR2 SNEGSKA (reference sequence). CDR3 length: 14 amino acids. J lost 2 bases, V lost 4 bases, and 4 bases had no gene match. Via MiXCR, TCRdb re-called the 5' RACE reads, giving one row per CDR3 protein. The sample lists around 230,000 distinct CDR3 sequences, under 8.5% seen once, with approximately 5% in the top ten. Ten or more counts support this clonotype. The receptor comes from a female donor with ankylosing spondylitis or in good health (not recorded which). Sequencing was done on a sample of blood, either unsorted or a sorted T cell fraction (not recorded which). The chain joins TRBV20-1 to TRBJ2-3, with 9 nucleotides matching TRBD2. The CDR3 is CSATAGGLTDTQYF. DNA of the CDR3: TGCAGTGCTACAGCGGGAGGACTCACAGATACGCAGTATTTT.